These 28 T cell receptor beta chains originate from one sample sequenced in a study of T cells in Graves' hyperthyroidism and ophthalmopathy. TCR beta CDR3 regions were amplified from RNA transcripts. With the HTBI primer set, the TCR CDR3 went through a first round of RT-PCR. MiXCR was run by TCRdb on the multiplex PCR reads, yielding one entry per CDR3 protein. Seen here are 750,000 to 900,000 distinct CDR3 sequences, over 35% observed once, and the top ten hold more than 7%. Input material: blood. The receptors originated from a man aged 18-30 years with Graves' hyperthyroidism.

Only a few counts were recorded for this clonotype. The chain uses TRBV3-1 and TRBJ1-1; D ambiguous. The germline V gene has CDR1 LGHDT and CDR2 YNNKEL (reference sequence). Trimming cost V 0 bases and J 4 bases, with 12 bases left between them. The length of the CDR3 is 15 residues. CDR3 in amino acids: CASSQDDGYGTEAFF. CDR3 coding DNA: TGTGCCAGCAGCCAAGATGATGGCTACGGCACTGAAGCTTTCTTT.

Concerning this clonotype: A read error may explain this, as a much larger clone is one base away. The chain employs TRBV20-1 and TRBJ1-1, with D unclear. Per germline, CDR1 DFQATT and CDR2 SNEGSKA (reference sequence). This CDR3 contains 13 residues. The V end was cut by 3 bases, the J end by 0 bases, with 8 bases between. The CDR3 DNA is TGCAGTGCTAGCCCCGGGATGAACACTGAAGCTTTCTTT. It yields the protein CSASPGMNTEAFF.

This clonotype was counted a few times. The chain couples TRBV11-3 to TRBJ1-3; tentatively, D is TRBD1 (6 bases). The germline CDR1 and CDR2 sequences are SGHNT and YENEEA. Trimming removed 5 bases from V and 3 bases from J, with 14 bases in between. The CDR3 extends over 15 amino acids. The CDR3, as DNA: TGTGCCAGCAGCATTAGTGCACAGGGTGGAAACACCATATATTTT. Protein: CASSISAQGGNTIYF.

Many counts were recorded for this clonotype. The V gene is TRBV2, the J gene TRBJ2-7; possible D gene TRBD2, 6 bases. V lost 7 bases and J lost 2, with 18 bases in between. There are 15 residues in the CDR3. Germline V CDR1 and CDR2: SNHLY, FYNNEI. The CDR3: CASKAPSSGAYEQYF. The CDR3 DNA is TGTGCCAGCAAGGCCCCCAGTAGCGGAGCCTACGAGCAGTACTTC. Filled out from reference TRBV2 and TRBJ2-7, the complete variable domain reads EPEVTQTPSHQVTQMGQEVILRCVPISNHLYFYWYRQILGQKVEFLVSFYNNEISEKSEIFDDQFSVERPDGSNFTLKIRSTKLEDSAMYFCASKAPSSGAYEQYFGPGTRLTVT.

The V and J genes are TRBV6-6 and TRBJ1-2, with D uncertain. V was trimmed by 8 bases and J by 3 bases, leaving 10 bases between them. Germline V gene lookup returns CDR1 MNHNY and CDR2 SVGAGI (reference sequence). This CDR3 has 12 residues. The CDR3 here is CASLGPDYGYTF. The CDR3 DNA reads TGTGCCAGCCTAGGCCCCGACTATGGCTACACCTTC.

This clonotype has only a few counts. This chain joins TRBV6-5 and TRBJ2-7; D possibly uses TRBD1 or TRBD2 (5 bases each). V lost 2 bases, J lost 3 bases, and 11 bases lay in between. From germline, CDR1 is MNHEY and CDR2 SVGAGI. The CDR3 is 14 amino acids. The CDR3 here is CASSYGGPLYEQYF. CDR3 bases: TGTGCCAGCAGTTACGGGGGACCCCTCTACGAGCAGTACTTC.

This clonotype turned up a few times. The junction departs from the called germline gene at one end, perhaps through a read error. V is TRBV7-9 and J is TRBJ2-7; D not resolved. Germline assignment: CDR1 SEHNR and CDR2 FQNEAQ (reference sequence). The CDR3 runs 14 residues. This CDR3 is CASSLVPTFYEQYF. The CDR3 DNA sequence: TGTGCCAGCAGTTTAGTGCCGACCTTCTACGAGCAGTACTTC. Together with reference TRBV7-9 and TRBJ2-7, the CDR3 gives the full variable domain: DTGVSQNPRHKITKRGQNVTFRCDPISEHNRLYWYRQTLGQGPEFLTYFQNEAQLEKSRLLSDRFSAERPKGSFSTLEIQRTEQGDSAMYLCASSLVPTFYEQYFGPGTRLTVT.

The CDR3 sequence: CASSPSSGSFEQYF. CDR3 sequence (DNA): TGTGCCAGCAGCCCGTCTAGCGGGAGCTTCGAGCAGTACTTC. This chain uses TRBV7-2 with TRBJ2-7, with 10 bases that match TRBD2. CDR3 length: 14 residues. Trimming at V came to 5 bases and at J to 6 bases, leaving 7 bases not matched to a gene. CDR1 SGHTA and CDR2 FQGNSA come from the germline V gene.

In this sample, this clonotype turned up once. The chain combines TRBV20-1 with TRBJ1-5, with 7 bases that match TRBD1. The germline V gene has CDR1 DFQATT and CDR2 SNEGSKA (reference sequence). V gave up 5 bases and J gave up 3 bases; unmatched junction bases: 7. The CDR3 sequence is 14 residues long. CDR3 in DNA: TGCAGTGCTGGGGAGACAGGGCACAATCAGCCCCAGCATTTT. Translation: CSAGETGHNQPQHF.

The rearrangement joins TRBV5-1 to TRBJ2-5; 9 bases match TRBD1. V trimming: 2 bases; J trimming: 2 bases; junction bases outside the gene matches: 7. CDR1 SGHRS and CDR2 YFSETQ come from the germline V gene. This CDR3 has 16 amino acids. The CDR3 bases are TGCGCCAGCAGCTTATCCCACAGGGGGCGACAAGAGACCCAGTACTTC. This gives the protein CASSLSHRGRQETQYF.

On this clonotype itself: Being one base from a much bigger clone, this may be a read error. The chain employs TRBV24-1 and TRBJ2-2, with D unresolved. V dropped 4 bases and J dropped 4 bases, with 9 bases sitting between them. The CDR3 spans 14 residues. The V gene's germline CDR1 is KGHDR and CDR2 SFDVKD. The CDR3 DNA follows: TGTGCCACCAGTGAGGCCCGAAGCACCGGGGAGCTGTTTTTT. This codes for CATSEARSTGELFF.

The genes are TRBV7-8 and TRBJ1-2, with TRBD1 matching over 8 bases. The germline CDR1 and CDR2 sequences are SGHVS and FQNEAQ. With 5 bases clipped from V and 3 bases from J, the junction kept 8 bases outside the gene matches. The CDR3 extends over 15 amino acids. In DNA, the CDR3 is TGTGCCAGCAGCAACTCGACAGGGGCCTACTATGGCTACACCTTC. Translating gives CASSNSTGAYYGYTF.

This chain joins TRBV9 and TRBJ2-7; 8 nucleotides line up with TRBD2. The CDR3 covers 15 residues. The ends lost 2 bases at V and 4 bases at J; junction bases unmatched: 8. Germline loops: CDR1 SGDLS, CDR2 YYNGEE. CDR3 nucleotide sequence: TGTGCCAGCAGCGTCACTGGCCTAGCGGGTTACGAGCAGTACTTC. This codes for CASSVTGLAGYEQYF.

The chain employs TRBV25-1 and TRBJ1-1, with D perhaps TRBD1 (6 bases). The CDR3 runs 13 residues. The V end was cut by 10 bases, the J end by 1 base, with 13 bases between. The germline V gene encodes CDR1 MGHDK and CDR2 SYGVNS. CDR3 sequence: CATGGLSNTEAFF. Written as DNA, the CDR3 is TGTGCCACCGGGGGCCTATCGAACACTGAAGCTTTCTTT. The full variable domain, completed using reference TRBV25-1 and TRBJ1-1, is EADIYQTPRYLVIGTGKKITLECSQTMGHDKMYWYQQDPGMELHLIHYSYGVNSTEKGDLSSESTVSRIRTEHFPLTLESARPSHTSQYLCATGGLSNTEAFFGQGTRLTVV.

The V gene is TRBV19, the J gene TRBJ2-1, with D unclear. The germline CDR1 and CDR2 sequences are LNHDA and SQIVND (reference sequence). V was cut by 3 bases and J by 8 bases, with 11 bases left in between. The CDR3 extends over 13 amino acids. The DNA of the CDR3 is TGTGCCAGTAGTATGGGTCCCGGCTATGAGCAGTTCTTC. Protein: CASSMGPGYEQFF.

Comment on this clonotype: A much bigger clone sits one base away, suggesting this may be a read error. V usage is TRBV10-3 and J usage is TRBJ2-2; D tentatively fits TRBD1 or TRBD2 (5 bases each). The germline gives CDR1 ENHRY, CDR2 SYGVKD. The CDR3 loop spans 14 amino acids. Here the CDR3 DNA reads TGTGCCATCTCTGGGGCTAGAGATACCGGGGAGCTGTCTTTT. It yields the protein CAISGARDTGELSF.

This clonotype was observed a few times. The J gene is TRBJ1-4, the V gene TRBV7-9; possible D gene TRBD1, 6 bases. Germline V gene data show CDR1 as SEHNR and CDR2 as FQNEAQ (reference sequence). V shed 11 bases and J shed 6 bases, with 16 bases lying between them. The CDR3 is 13 amino acids. CDR3 in DNA: TGTGCCGCCAGGGGAGGGCCCGATGAAAAACTGTTTTTT. Residues: CAARGGPDEKLFF.

A single count supports this clonotype. The J gene is TRBJ2-5, the V gene TRBV9; no clear D gene. Germline assignment: CDR1 SGDLS and CDR2 YYNGEE. This CDR3 contains 15 residues. Trimming left V 6 bases short and J 2 bases short, with 17 bases between. The CDR3 loop is CASTPDGASQETQYF. The CDR3, as DNA: TGTGCCAGCACCCCGGACGGTGCGAGTCAAGAGACCCAGTACTTC.

V usage is TRBV20-1 and J usage is TRBJ1-3; possibly TRBD1 for D (5 bases). Germline values: CDR1 DFQATT, CDR2 SNEGSKA (reference sequence). The CDR3 totals 16 residues. V dropped 6 bases and J dropped 4 bases, with 22 bases sitting between them. The CDR3 DNA follows: TGCAGTGCCCGGGAAAGGGGCGGGGTATTAGGAAACACCATATATTTT. Its protein is CSARERGGVLGNTIYF.

This clonotype was picked up one time. The gene calls are TRBV7-9 and TRBJ2-7; D remains ambiguous. The CDR3 consists of 16 residues. V was cut by 5 bases and J by 2 bases, with 19 bases left in between. The V gene's germline CDR1 is SEHNR and CDR2 FQNEAQ (reference sequence). This CDR3 reads CASSQDKQPVPYEQYF. Written as DNA, the CDR3 is TGTGCCAGCAGCCAAGACAAGCAGCCCGTACCCTACGAGCAGTACTTC.

This sequence joins TRBV4-3 and TRBJ2-2, with a possible D match to TRBD2 (6 bases). Trimming shortened V by 1 base and J by 6 bases, and 12 bases separated the two germline ends. Germline-derived CDR1 and CDR2 are LGHNA and YSLEER. There are 15 residues in the CDR3. CDR3 loop: CASSQVLARAGELFF. CDR3 in DNA: TGCGCCAGCAGCCAAGTCCTAGCGAGGGCCGGGGAGCTGTTTTTT.

CDR3 residues: CASSLSMDRTSYEQYF. The DNA of the CDR3 is TGTGCCAGCAGTTTATCGATGGACCGGACAAGCTACGAGCAGTACTTC. V and J are TRBV9 and TRBJ2-7; D possibly corresponds to TRBD1 (5 bases). The germline V gene has CDR1 SGDLS and CDR2 YYNGEE. V lost 5 bases and J 3 bases, leaving 21 bases between the germline ends. The CDR3 runs 16 residues.

For this clonotype: A much more abundant neighbour one base away suggests this may be a read error. V is TRBV19 and J is TRBJ1-5; no reliable D call. This CDR3 has 11 amino acids. CDR1 and CDR2 (germline): LNHDA, SQIVND (reference sequence). The CDR3 nucleotides read TGTGCCAGTAAACGAAATCAGCACCAGCATTTT. Amino acids: CASKRNQHQHF.

In this sample, this clonotype turned up a few times. V and J are TRBV6-5 and TRBJ2-7; 7 bases align to TRBD2. The CDR3 covers 15 residues. In germline, CDR1 is MNHEY, CDR2 SVGAGI. Germline trimming cut 6 bases from V and 0 bases from J; bases unmatched to any gene: 8. The CDR3 nucleotides read TGTGCCAGCAGCCCGGGAGGCCCGAGCTCCTACGAGCAGTACTTC. This translates into CASSPGGPSSYEQYF.

This clonotype was picked up a small number of times. This chain connects TRBV7-9 to TRBJ2-7; D gene unclear. The J call may be incorrect, as the DNA end agrees better with TRBJ2-1. The CDR3 loop spans 10 amino acids. Germline V gene sequence: CDR1 SEHNR, CDR2 FQNEAQ (reference sequence). CDR3 in amino acids: CASSLGEQFF. The CDR3 nucleotides are TGTGCCAGCAGCTTAGGTGAGCAGTTCTTC.

The chain joins TRBV20-1 to TRBJ1-3, with D possibly being TRBD1 (5 bases). Between the trimmed V and J ends, which lost 5 bases and 2 bases, there was a span of 16 bases. CDR3 length: 15 amino acids. Germline loops: CDR1 DFQATT, CDR2 SNEGSKA (reference sequence). CDR3 bases: TGCAGTGCTTCACCCAGGGTTGGCCCTGGAAACACCATATATTTT. Its translation is CSASPRVGPGNTIYF.

V usage is TRBV12-3 or TRBV12-4 and J usage is TRBJ1-2, with a tentative D call TRBD1 (5 bases). Trimming removed 6 bases at V and 3 bases at J, with 11 bases between. The CDR3 contains 13 residues. Here the CDR3 reads CASSAGADYGYTF. The CDR3 DNA follows: TGTGCCAGCAGCGCCGGGGCGGACTATGGCTACACCTTC.

The chain is built from TRBV20-1 and TRBJ2-5, with 9 bases lining up with TRBD2. V shed 6 bases and J 5 bases; nucleotides not matched to a gene: 16. Germline V gene data show CDR1 as DFQATT and CDR2 as SNEGSKA (reference sequence). The CDR3 totals 16 residues. This CDR3 reads CSAVTHRGRASETQYF. The CDR3 region has the DNA TGCAGTGCCGTGACTCACCGCGGGAGGGCCTCGGAGACCCAGTACTTC.